The rows below give T cell receptor beta chains drawn from one sample of a study of blood T cell repertoires in COVID-19. Sequencing used immunoSEQ multiplex PCR; TCRdb keeps in-frame clones, though not all of them. The top ten clones hold under 2% of a sample with around 330,000 clones, 85% of them seen once. The source material was PBMCs or T cells enriched from blood (not recorded which). The source is a woman aged 25 to 39 who had been exposed to COVID-19. Both conserved end residues are part of each CDR3. Each record gives: J gene, D gene, V gene, clone size, CDR3 DNA, CDR3 protein. The D gene is left open where the match is weak. Clone size appears in some rows only: once, few, many, or a class for an expanded clone.

TRBJ2-7,NA,TRBV11-2,NA,TGTGCCAGCAGCTTAGAGTTCAGATACGAGCAGTACTTC,CASSLEFRYEQYF
TRBJ2-3,TRBD1,TRBV7-9,once,TGTGCCAGCAGCTTAAGGGACAGGGATACGCAGTATTTT,CASSLRDRDTQYF
TRBJ2-7,TRBD2,TRBV2,NA,TGTGCCAGCAGTGGGTCCCTAGCGGGGAAGGCCTACGAGCAGTACTTC,CASSGSLAGKAYEQYF
TRBJ1-6,TRBD1,TRBV27,NA,TGTGCCAGCAGTTTGAGACAGGGTGGATCACCCCTCCACTTT,CASSLRQGGSPLHF
TRBJ1-2,TRBD1,TRBV4-3,NA,TGCGCCAGCAGCCAAGGTCGAGGGGGCGCGTATGGCTACACCTTC,CASSQGRGGAYGYTF
TRBJ1-5,TRBD1,TRBV28,NA,TGTGCCAGCAGTTTGGGACAGGGGAGTCAGCCCCAGCATTTT,CASSLGQGSQPQHF
TRBJ2-1,NA,TRBV6-4,few,TGTGCCAGCAGTGTTGACGGGAGCACTAGCAATGAGCAGTTCTTC,CASSVDGSTSNEQFF
TRBJ2-3,TRBD2,TRBV19,NA,TGTGTCAGCAAGTCCACTAGCGATAGAACAGATACGCAGTATTTT,CVSKSTSDRTDTQYF
TRBJ1-4,NA,TRBV30,NA,TGTGCCTGGAGCGAGGCGGAAAAACTGTTTTTT,CAWSEAEKLFF
TRBJ2-7,NA,TRBV12-2,NA,TGTGCAAGTCGCTCTTTCCGGGACAGGGGAGGGTTCGGCTCCTACGAGCAGTACTTC,CASRSFRDRGGFGSYEQYF
TRBJ1-1,NA,TRBV9,NA,TGTGCCAGCAGCGTAGATTCGCACAGAATCTTTTTATCAGCTTTCTTT,CASSVDSHRIFLSAFF
TRBJ1-5,TRBD1,TRBV6-5,NA,TGTGCCAGCAGGCCGGACAGGGATAGCAATCAGCCCCAGCATTTT,CASRPDRDSNQPQHF
TRBJ2-5,NA,TRBV27,NA,TGTGCCAGCTTACCCCTGGGGGGTGTGGAGACCCAGTACTTC,CASLPLGGVETQYF
TRBJ2-7,NA,TRBV28,NA,TGTGCCAGCATGGCCCGGGATATCGAGCAGTACTTC,CASMARDIEQYF
TRBJ2-3,TRBD1,TRBV27,NA,TGTGCCAGCAGGGTGGACAGGCGCACAGATACGCAGTATTTT,CASRVDRRTDTQYF
TRBJ2-2,NA,TRBV19,few,TGTGCCAGTAGTATGAGGGGACACTTGAACACCGGGGAGCTGTTTTTT,CASSMRGHLNTGELFF
TRBJ1-2,TRBD1,TRBV12-3/TRBV12-4,NA,TGTGCCAGCAGTCCTACAGGGGACGCTGGCTACACCTTC,CASSPTGDAGYTF
TRBJ1-4,TRBD1,TRBV9,NA,TGTGCCAGCAGCGTATCGACAGGGGGCGATGAAAAACTGTTTTTT,CASSVSTGGDEKLFF
TRBJ1-1,NA,TRBV6-4,NA,TGTGCCAGCAGTGACTCAATAGGGAGCATAGCTTTCTTT,CASSDSIGSIAFF
TRBJ2-2,TRBD2,TRBV5-4,NA,TGTGCCAGCAGCCAGATAGCGGGGGGGTACACCGGGGAGCTGTTTTTT,CASSQIAGGYTGELFF
TRBJ2-3,TRBD2,TRBV19,few,TGTGCCAGTAGCCCTTACCAGCGGGGGAGGGATACGCAGTATTTT,CASSPYQRGRDTQYF
TRBJ1-6,TRBD1,TRBV11-2,NA,TGTGCCAGCAGTCCGCAGGGGGCGCGGTCACCCCTCCACTTT,CASSPQGARSPLHF
TRBJ2-7,NA,TRBV5-4,NA,TGTGCCAGCAGCTTGGGGCAAGAGGGTCTGTACTTC,CASSLGQEGLYF
TRBJ2-1,TRBD2,TRBV7-8,NA,TGTGCCAGCAGCTTAGAAGCGGGGAGCTCCTACAATGAGCAGTTCTTC,CASSLEAGSSYNEQFF
TRBJ2-3,NA,TRBV27,NA,TGTGCCAGCAGCAGACACAGGGTGAGCACAGATACGCAGTATTTT,CASSRHRVSTDTQYF
TRBJ1-1,NA,TRBV6-4,NA,TGTGCCAGCATCCGAGCGGGTTCGGAAGCTTTCTTT,CASIRAGSEAFF
TRBJ2-7,NA,TRBV9,NA,TGTGCCAGCAGCGGCGGAACTAGGCCCCACGAGCAGTACTTC,CASSGGTRPHEQYF
TRBJ1-1,TRBD1,TRBV10-3,NA,TGTGCCATCGGACAGGGGTGGACTGAAGCTTTCTTT,CAIGQGWTEAFF